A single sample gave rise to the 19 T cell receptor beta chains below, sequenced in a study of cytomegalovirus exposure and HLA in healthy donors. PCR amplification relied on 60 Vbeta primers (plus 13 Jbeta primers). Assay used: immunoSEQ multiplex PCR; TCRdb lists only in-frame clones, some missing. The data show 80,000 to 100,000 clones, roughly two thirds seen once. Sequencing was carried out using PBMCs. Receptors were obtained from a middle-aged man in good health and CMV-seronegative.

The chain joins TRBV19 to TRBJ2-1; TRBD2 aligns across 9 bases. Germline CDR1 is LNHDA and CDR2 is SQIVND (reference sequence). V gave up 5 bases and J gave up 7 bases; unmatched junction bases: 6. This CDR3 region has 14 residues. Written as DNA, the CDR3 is TGTGCCAGTAGTGGGCTAGCGGGATCAAATGAGCAGTTCTTC. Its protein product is CASSGLAGSNEQFF.

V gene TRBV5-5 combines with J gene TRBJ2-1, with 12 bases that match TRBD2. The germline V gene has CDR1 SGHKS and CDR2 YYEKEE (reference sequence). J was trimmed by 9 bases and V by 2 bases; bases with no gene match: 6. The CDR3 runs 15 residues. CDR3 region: CASSFPSGGAGEQFF. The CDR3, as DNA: TGTGCCAGCAGCTTCCCTAGCGGGGGGGCCGGTGAGCAGTTCTTC.

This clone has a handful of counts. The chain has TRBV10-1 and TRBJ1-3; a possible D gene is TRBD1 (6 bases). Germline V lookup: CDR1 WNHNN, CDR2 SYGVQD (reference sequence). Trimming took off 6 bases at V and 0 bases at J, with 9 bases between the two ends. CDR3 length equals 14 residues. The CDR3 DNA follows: TGCGCCAGCAGGGCGGACAGCTCTGGAAACACCATATATTTT. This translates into CASRADSSGNTIYF.

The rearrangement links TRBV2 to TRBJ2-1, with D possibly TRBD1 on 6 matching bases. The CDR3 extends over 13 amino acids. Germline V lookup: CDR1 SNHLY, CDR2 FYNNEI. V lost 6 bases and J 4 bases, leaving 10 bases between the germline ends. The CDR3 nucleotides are TGTGCCAGCAGCCCCGGACAGTACAATGAGCAGTTCTTC. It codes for CASSPGQYNEQFF.

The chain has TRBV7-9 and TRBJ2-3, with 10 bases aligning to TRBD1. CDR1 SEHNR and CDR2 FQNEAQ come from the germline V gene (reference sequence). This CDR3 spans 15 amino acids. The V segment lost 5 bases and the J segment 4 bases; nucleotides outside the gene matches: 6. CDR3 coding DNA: TGTGCCAGCAGCGAGGGGGACAGGGGTGCAGATACGCAGTATTTT. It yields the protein CASSEGDRGADTQYF.

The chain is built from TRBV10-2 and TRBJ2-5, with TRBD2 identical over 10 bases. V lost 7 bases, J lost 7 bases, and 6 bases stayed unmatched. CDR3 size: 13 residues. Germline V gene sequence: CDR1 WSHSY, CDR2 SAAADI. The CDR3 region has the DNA TGCGCCAGCAAAGGACTAGCGGATGGGACCCAGTACTTC. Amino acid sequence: CASKGLADGTQYF.

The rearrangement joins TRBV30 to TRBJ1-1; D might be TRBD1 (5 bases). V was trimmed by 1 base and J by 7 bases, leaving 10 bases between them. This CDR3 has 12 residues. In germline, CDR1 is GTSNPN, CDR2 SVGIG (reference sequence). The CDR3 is CAWSGRALEAFF. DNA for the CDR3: TGTGCCTGGAGTGGCAGGGCACTTGAAGCTTTCTTT.

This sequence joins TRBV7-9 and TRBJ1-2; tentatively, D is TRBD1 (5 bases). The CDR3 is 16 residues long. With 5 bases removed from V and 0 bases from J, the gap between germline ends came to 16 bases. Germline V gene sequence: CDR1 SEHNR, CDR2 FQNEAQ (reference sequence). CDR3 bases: TGTGCCAGCAGCCTACCGTTCGGGGGATCTAACTATGGCTACACCTTC. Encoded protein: CASSLPFGGSNYGYTF.

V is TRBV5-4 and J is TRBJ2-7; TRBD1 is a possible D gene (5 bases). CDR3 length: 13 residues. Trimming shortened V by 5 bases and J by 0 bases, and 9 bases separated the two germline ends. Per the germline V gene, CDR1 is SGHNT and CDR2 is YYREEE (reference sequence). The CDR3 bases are TGTGCCAGCAGACTCACAGGCTCCTACGAGCAGTACTTC. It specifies CASRLTGSYEQYF.

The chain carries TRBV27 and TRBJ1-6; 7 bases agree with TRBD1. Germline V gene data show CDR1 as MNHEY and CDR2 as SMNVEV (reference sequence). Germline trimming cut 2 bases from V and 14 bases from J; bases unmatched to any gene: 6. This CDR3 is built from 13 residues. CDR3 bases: TGTGCCAGCAGTTTAATGCCAGGGGGTTCCCTCCACTTT. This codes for CASSLMPGGSLHF.

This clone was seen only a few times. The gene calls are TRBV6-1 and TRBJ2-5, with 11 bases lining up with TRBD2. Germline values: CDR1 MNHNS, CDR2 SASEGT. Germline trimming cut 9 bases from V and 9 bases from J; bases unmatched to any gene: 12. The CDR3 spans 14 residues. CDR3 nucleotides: TGTGCCAGTTCGCGACTAGCGGGGAGTTACGCCCAGTACTTC. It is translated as CASSRLAGSYAQYF.

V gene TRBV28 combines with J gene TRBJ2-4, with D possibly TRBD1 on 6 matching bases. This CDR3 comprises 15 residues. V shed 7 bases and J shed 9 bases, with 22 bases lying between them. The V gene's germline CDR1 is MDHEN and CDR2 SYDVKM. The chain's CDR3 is CASNQDRTEASIQYF. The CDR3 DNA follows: TGTGCCAGCAATCAGGACAGAACCGAGGCCAGCATTCAGTACTTC.

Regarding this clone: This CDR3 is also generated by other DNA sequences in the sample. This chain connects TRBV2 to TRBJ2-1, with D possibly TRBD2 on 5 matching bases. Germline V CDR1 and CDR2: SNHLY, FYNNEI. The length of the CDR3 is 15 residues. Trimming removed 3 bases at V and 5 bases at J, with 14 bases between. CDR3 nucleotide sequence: TGTGCCAGCAGTGACGCCTGGACGGGGAACAATGAGCAGTTCTTC. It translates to CASSDAWTGNNEQFF.

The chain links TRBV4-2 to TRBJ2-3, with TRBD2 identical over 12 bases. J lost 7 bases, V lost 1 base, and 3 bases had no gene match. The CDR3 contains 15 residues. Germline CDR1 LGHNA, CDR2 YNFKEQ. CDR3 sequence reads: CASSQGLAGVNTQYF. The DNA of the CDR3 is TGTGCCAGCAGCCAAGGACTAGCGGGGGTAAATACGCAGTATTTT.

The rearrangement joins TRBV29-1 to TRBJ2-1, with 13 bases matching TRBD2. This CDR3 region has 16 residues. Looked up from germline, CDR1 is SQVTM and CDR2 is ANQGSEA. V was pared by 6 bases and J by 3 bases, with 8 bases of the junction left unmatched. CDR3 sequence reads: CSVAGLAGEVYNEQFF. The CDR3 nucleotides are TGCAGCGTCGCCGGACTAGCGGGAGAAGTCTACAATGAGCAGTTCTTC.

The DNA for the CDR3 is TGTGCCAGCATTGGAACCGGGACAGGGTCCTACGAGCAGTACTTC. It is translated as CASIGTGTGSYEQYF. The chain has TRBV5-8 and TRBJ2-7; 9 bases agree with TRBD1. Germline V gene lookup returns CDR1 SGHTS and CDR2 YDEGEE. The CDR3 is 15 amino acids. V trimming: 6 bases; J trimming: 1 base; junction bases outside the gene matches: 8.

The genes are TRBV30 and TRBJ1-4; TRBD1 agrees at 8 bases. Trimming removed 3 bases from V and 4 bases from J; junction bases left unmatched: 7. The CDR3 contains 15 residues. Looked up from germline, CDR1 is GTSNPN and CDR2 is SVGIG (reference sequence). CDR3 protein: CAWRGGQAFNEKLFF. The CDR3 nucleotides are TGTGCCTGGAGAGGGGGACAGGCTTTTAATGAAAAACTGTTTTTT.

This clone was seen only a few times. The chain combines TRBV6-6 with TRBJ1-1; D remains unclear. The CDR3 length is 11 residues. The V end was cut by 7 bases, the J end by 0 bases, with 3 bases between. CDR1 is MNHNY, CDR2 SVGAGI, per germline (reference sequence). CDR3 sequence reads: CASIMNTEAFF. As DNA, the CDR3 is TGTGCCAGCATAATGAACACTGAAGCTTTCTTT.

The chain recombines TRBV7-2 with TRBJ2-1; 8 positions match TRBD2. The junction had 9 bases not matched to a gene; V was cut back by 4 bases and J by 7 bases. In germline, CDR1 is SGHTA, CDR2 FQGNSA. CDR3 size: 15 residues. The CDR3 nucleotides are TGTGCCAGCAGCTCCCTCGGGGGGGCGGGAAATGAGCAGTTCTTC. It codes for CASSSLGGAGNEQFF.